A single sample gave rise to the 25 T cell receptor beta chains below, sequenced in a study of glioma-infiltrating T cells after dendritic cell vaccination. Profiled with immunoSEQ multiplex PCR; TCRdb holds only in-frame clones, not every one. The table has 30,000 to 40,000 clones, just under 85% seen once. The input for sequencing was blood, taken before dendritic cell vaccination. These receptors were collected from a human donor with glioblastoma.

The gene calls are TRBV30 and TRBJ1-2; 8 bases are shared with TRBD1. Germline CDR1 and CDR2: GTSNPN and SVGIG (reference sequence). The V and J ends lost 0 bases and 0 bases, in that order; junction bases with no gene match: 9. This CDR3 has 17 amino acids. The CDR3 DNA reads as TGTGCCTGGAGTGTAAAGGACAGGGTATCGGCTAACTATGGCTACACCTTC. It specifies CAWSVKDRVSANYGYTF.

The gene calls are TRBV7-8 and TRBJ2-1; D perhaps matches TRBD1 (6 bases). Germline values: CDR1 SGHVS, CDR2 FQNEAQ. Trimming took off 3 bases at V and 12 bases at J, with 18 bases between the two ends. This CDR3 has 14 amino acids. The CDR3 DNA follows: TGTGCCAGCAGCTTTCCACAGGGAACTAAATGGCAGTTCTTC. Protein: CASSFPQGTKWQFF.

The chain employs TRBV9 and TRBJ2-3, with D maybe TRBD1 (5 bases). Trimming removed 4 bases at V and 2 bases at J, with 14 bases between. Germline CDR1 reads SGDLS; CDR2 reads YYNGEE. The CDR3 length is 15 residues. The CDR3: CASSSSGADTDTQYF. CDR3 coding DNA: TGTGCCAGCAGCTCATCTGGGGCGGACACAGATACGCAGTATTTT.

The chain uses TRBV7-8 and TRBJ2-5; TRBD2 aligns across 10 bases. J gave up 5 bases and V 9 bases, and 6 bases lay outside the gene matches. CDR1 and CDR2 from the germline V gene are SGHVS and FQNEAQ. CDR3 length: 13 residues. CDR3: CARKRGGLETQYF. The CDR3 DNA is TGTGCCAGGAAGCGGGGGGGCCTGGAGACCCAGTACTTC.

V is TRBV5-1 and J is TRBJ2-3, with D possibly TRBD2 on 5 matching bases. Germline CDR1 is SGHRS and CDR2 is YFSETQ. Between the trimmed V and J ends, which lost 5 bases and 2 bases, there was a span of 9 bases. CDR3 length: 13 amino acids. The DNA of the CDR3 is TGCGCCAGCAGGGAGGTAACCACAGATACGCAGTATTTT. This encodes CASREVTTDTQYF. Complete variable domain (other parts from reference TRBV5-1 and TRBJ2-3): KAGVTQTPRYLIKTRGQQVTLSCSPISGHRSVSWYQQTPGQGLQFLFEYFSETQRNKGNFPGRFSGRQFSNSRSEMNVSTLELGDSALYLCASREVTTDTQYFGPGTRLTVL.

This clone appeared once. The CDR3: CASSLIRRGITEAFF. The CDR3 region has the DNA TGTGCCAGCAGTTTAATTCGCAGGGGGATCACTGAAGCTTTCTTT. V usage is TRBV28 and J usage is TRBJ1-1, with 7 positions matching TRBD1. CDR3 size: 15 residues. V lost 2 bases to trimming and J lost 4 bases; unmatched junction nucleotides: 7. Germline V gene data show CDR1 as MDHEN and CDR2 as SYDVKM. Complete variable domain (other parts from reference TRBV28 and TRBJ1-1): DVKVTQSSRYLVKRTGEKVFLECVQDMDHENMFWYRQDPGLGLRLIYFSYDVKMKEKGDIPEGYSVSREKKERFSLILESASTNQTSMYLCASSLIRRGITEAFFGQGTRLTVV.

The CDR3 bases are TGTGCCATCAGTGAACCCGGGACTGAAGCTTTCTTT. Its translation: CAISEPGTEAFF. V gene TRBV10-3 combines with J gene TRBJ1-1; D uncertain. Germline values: CDR1 ENHRY, CDR2 SYGVKD. V was clipped by 3 bases and J by 5 bases, with 7 bases between them. There are 12 residues in the CDR3.

The J gene is TRBJ1-2, the V gene TRBV5-1, with D possibly being TRBD1 (5 bases). The germline V gene encodes CDR1 SGHRS and CDR2 YFSETQ. The germline V and J ends were trimmed by 0 bases and 6 bases, with 15 bases remaining between them. The CDR3 has 15 residues. DNA of the CDR3: TGCGCCAGCAGCTTGGTCGTTCAGGGAGGGGATGGCTACACCTTC. Translated: CASSLVVQGGDGYTF.

CDR3 protein: CASSLLLGNRVYEQYF. The CDR3 DNA sequence: TGTGCCAGCAGCTTACTGCTGGGAAACAGGGTTTACGAGCAGTACTTC. The V and J genes are TRBV11-3 and TRBJ2-7, with D possibly being TRBD1 (6 bases). Trimming took off 2 bases at V and 4 bases at J, with 18 bases between the two ends. The length of the CDR3 is 16 residues. Per germline, CDR1 SGHNT and CDR2 YENEEA.

V gene TRBV19 combines with J gene TRBJ2-1; 7 positions match TRBD1. The germline V gene encodes CDR1 LNHDA and CDR2 SQIVND (reference sequence). V was clipped by 5 bases and J by 3 bases; unmatched bases: 1. This CDR3 is 13 amino acids long. CDR3 amino acids: CASSGTVYNEQFF. For the CDR3, the DNA is TGTGCCAGTAGTGGGACAGTCTACAATGAGCAGTTCTTC.

The chain is built from TRBV20-1 and TRBJ1-3; D gene ambiguous. CDR1 is DFQATT and CDR2 is SNEGSKA in the germline V gene (reference sequence). V was shortened by 7 bases and J by 6 bases, with 10 bases between the two germline ends. The CDR3 sequence is 11 residues long. The CDR3 DNA sequence: TGCAGTGTCCAGGTCATAAACACCATATATTTT. Amino acid sequence: CSVQVINTIYF.

This clone was counted a single time. The chain has TRBV28 and TRBJ2-5; 11 bases line up with TRBD2. This CDR3 region has 15 residues. V dropped 4 bases and J dropped 4; count of bases not matched to a gene: 5. CDR1 is MDHEN and CDR2 is SYDVKM in the germline V gene. CDR3 coding DNA: TGTGCCAGCAGTTCGCTAGCGGGGGGCAGAGAGACCCAGTACTTC. Protein: CASSSLAGGRETQYF.

The genes are TRBV6-1 and TRBJ1-2; D may be TRBD1 (6 bases). The CDR3 is 13 amino acids. Looked up from germline, CDR1 is MNHNS and CDR2 is SASEGT. V shed 6 bases and J shed 8 bases, with 16 bases lying between them. The CDR3 loop is CASSFGGAEGYTF. The CDR3 nucleotides are TGTGCCAGCAGCTTCGGGGGGGCGGAAGGCTACACCTTC.

J is TRBJ2-7 and V is TRBV6-5, with TRBD1 matching over 11 bases. Germline V lookup: CDR1 MNHEY, CDR2 SVGAGI. Trimming at V came to 5 bases and at J to 12 bases, leaving 15 bases not matched to a gene. There are 15 residues in the CDR3. The CDR3: CASSKSLGTGGPPYF. The CDR3 nucleotides read TGTGCCAGCAGTAAATCTCTCGGGACAGGGGGGCCTCCGTACTTC.

The chain is built from TRBV2 and TRBJ2-3; 8 bases line up with TRBD2. The CDR3 length is 16 residues. The V segment lost 4 bases and the J segment 0 bases; nucleotides outside the gene matches: 6. Germline V CDR1 and CDR2: SNHLY, FYNNEI. The CDR3 protein is CASSASGGLSTDTQYF. The CDR3 DNA sequence: TGTGCCAGCAGTGCCAGCGGGGGCCTGAGCACAGATACGCAGTATTTT.

This chain joins TRBV13 and TRBJ2-7; tentatively, D is TRBD1 (5 bases). The CDR3 covers 14 residues. The germline CDR1 and CDR2 sequences are PRHDT and FYEKMQ (reference sequence). V gave up 5 bases and J gave up 5 bases, with 16 bases separating them. The CDR3, as DNA: TGTGCCAGCAGCGATAATTCCGACAGTAACGAGCAGTACTTC. Translated, it gives CASSDNSDSNEQYF. The variable domain in full, completed from reference TRBV13 and TRBJ2-7, reads AAGVIQSPRHLIKEKRETATLKCYPIPRHDTVYWYQQGPGQDPQFLISFYEKMQSDKGSIPDRFSAQQFSDYHSELNMSSLELGDSALYFCASSDNSDSNEQYFGPGTRLTVT.

This clone was counted a few times. The gene calls are TRBV5-1 and TRBJ2-6; TRBD2 aligns across 9 bases. CDR1 is SGHRS and CDR2 is YFSETQ in the germline V gene. CDR3 length: 16 residues. After removal of 1 base from V and 4 bases from J, the junction contained 3 bases not matched to a gene. CDR3 sequence: CASSLSGTSGANVLTF. The CDR3, as DNA: TGCGCCAGCAGCTTGTCTGGGACTAGCGGGGCCAACGTCCTGACTTTC.

This chain links TRBV18 with TRBJ1-2, with 7 bases identical to TRBD1. CDR1 is KGHSH, CDR2 LQKENI, per germline. The CDR3 length is 15 residues. J was trimmed by 3 bases and V by 3 bases; bases with no gene match: 7. CDR3 sequence: CASSPPDRPYYGYTF. The CDR3 coding sequence is TGTGCCAGCTCACCCCCGGACAGGCCTTACTATGGCTACACCTTC.

CDR3 in DNA: TGCGCCAGCAGCTGGGGGACAGACGCGAACACCGGGGAGCTGTTTTTT. Protein: CASSWGTDANTGELFF. The chain employs TRBV5-1 and TRBJ2-2; 7 nucleotides align to TRBD1. Germline trimming cut 3 bases from V and 0 bases from J; bases unmatched to any gene: 5. This CDR3 region has 16 residues. The germline V gene encodes CDR1 SGHRS and CDR2 YFSETQ.

The chain links TRBV5-1 to TRBJ2-1; D is perhaps TRBD2 (5 bases). The CDR3 has 14 amino acids. The germline CDR1 and CDR2 sequences are SGHRS and YFSETQ. With 4 bases removed from V and 6 bases from J, the gap between germline ends came to 14 bases. The CDR3 nucleotides read TGCGCCAGCAGCCCCGCGGGTGGGCGCAATGAGCAGTTCTTC. It codes for CASSPAGGRNEQFF.

CDR3 DNA sequence: TGTGCCAGCAGCCAGCGAGCTAACTATGGCTACACCTTC. Its protein is CASSQRANYGYTF. The V gene is TRBV7-3, the J gene TRBJ1-2; no reliable D call. Germline V CDR1 and CDR2: SGHTA, FQGTGA. CDR3 length: 13 residues. Between the trimmed V and J ends, which lost 5 bases and 0 bases, there was a span of 7 bases.

V is TRBV5-4 and J is TRBJ2-3, with TRBD2 matching over 7 bases. Germline CDR1 is SGHNT and CDR2 is YYREEE (reference sequence). With 2 bases clipped from V and 1 base from J, the junction kept 4 bases outside the gene matches. CDR3 length: 15 amino acids. For the CDR3, the DNA is TGTGCCAGCAGCTTCCAGGGAGGGGGCACAGATACGCAGTATTTT. It yields the protein CASSFQGGGTDTQYF.

The J gene is TRBJ1-2, the V gene TRBV27, with D unclear. The CDR3 has 14 residues. Germline lookup yields CDR1 MNHEY and CDR2 SMNVEV (reference sequence). Trimming took 1 base from V and 4 from J, leaving 10 bases between them. Here the CDR3 reads CASSLYPRSYGYTF. The CDR3, as DNA: TGTGCCAGCAGTTTATATCCCAGAAGCTATGGCTACACCTTC.

The chain is built from TRBV9 and TRBJ2-7; TRBD1 matches 12 bases. The CDR3 is made up of 15 amino acids. Per germline, CDR1 SGDLS and CDR2 YYNGEE. The V and J ends lost 3 bases and 4 bases, in that order; junction bases with no gene match: 5. This CDR3 is CASSEGQGAVYEQYF. CDR3 nucleotide sequence: TGTGCCAGCAGCGAGGGACAGGGGGCTGTGTACGAGCAGTACTTC.

The chain links TRBV6-5 to TRBJ1-2, with a weak D call TRBD1 (6 bases). Germline V gene sequence: CDR1 MNHEY, CDR2 SVGAGI. V gave up 5 bases and J gave up 8 bases, with 15 bases separating them. The length of the CDR3 is 13 residues. For the CDR3, the DNA is TGTGCCAGCAGTGAAGGAGGTGACAGGGGCTACACCTTC. As protein: CASSEGGDRGYTF.